Shown below are 21 T cell receptor beta chains from a single sample sequenced in a study of blood T cell repertoires in COVID-19 (dated by TCRdb to 2018 to 2020). The library was produced with the immunoSEQ multiplex PCR assay. TCRdb holds this immuneACCESS table with in-frame rearrangements only. Some clones are missing; in checked studies, unresolved V genes explain under half, and the rest has no known cause. Within this sample are 150,000 to 250,000 clones, with less than 95% of them counted one time only. The top ten hold about 0.76% of the sample. Material for sequencing was peripheral blood. Every receptor here comes from a man aged 25 to 40 with COVID-19, enrolled during active disease.

V is TRBV5-4 and J is TRBJ2-1, with D possibly matching TRBD2 (6 bases). Germline V gene sequence: CDR1 SGHNT, CDR2 YYREEE (reference sequence). V was trimmed by 2 bases and J by 9 bases, leaving 21 bases between them. CDR3 size: 16 residues. CDR3 in DNA: TGTGCCAGCAGCTTTCGGGTGTCTAGCGATGGCCCTGAGCAGTTCTTC. This gives the protein CASSFRVSSDGPEQFF.

The J gene is TRBJ1-5, the V gene TRBV6-1; tentative D call: TRBD1 (6 bases). The CDR3 loop spans 15 amino acids. Trimming stripped 1 base from V and 6 bases from J, with 13 bases between. From germline, CDR1 is MNHNS and CDR2 SASEGT. The CDR3 DNA is TGTGCCAGCAGTGAAGTCAATGGCAGGGGTCAGCCCCAGCATTTT. Translation: CASSEVNGRGQPQHF.

The rearrangement uses TRBV13 and TRBJ2-1, with TRBD1 identical over 7 bases. The CDR3 runs 14 residues. Germline V CDR1 and CDR2: PRHDT, FYEKMQ (reference sequence). Losses at the gene ends were 8 bases for V and 6 bases for J; bases not matched to a gene: 10. The CDR3 DNA is TGTGCCAGCGGCGGACAGGCTACAACCAATGAGCAGTTCTTC. This gives the protein CASGGQATTNEQFF.

J is TRBJ1-1 and V is TRBV27; 12 bases agree with TRBD1. The germline V gene encodes CDR1 MNHEY and CDR2 SMNVEV (reference sequence). After removal of 6 bases from V and 0 bases from J, the junction contained 5 bases not matched to a gene. This CDR3 comprises 16 residues. The CDR3 protein is CASRSGTGGLNTEAFF. DNA for the CDR3: TGTGCCAGCAGGTCCGGGACAGGGGGCCTGAACACTGAAGCTTTCTTT.

The chain recombines TRBV4-1 with TRBJ1-4, with D possibly matching TRBD1 (6 bases). This CDR3 has 17 amino acids. The germline gives CDR1 MGHRA, CDR2 YSYEKL. V shed 6 bases and J shed 2 bases, with 19 bases lying between them. The CDR3 nucleotides are TGCGCCAGCAGATGGGGGCAGGGGTTTAGGACTAATGAAAAACTGTTTTTT. It specifies CASRWGQGFRTNEKLFF.

The chain is built from TRBV29-1 and TRBJ2-1; no firm D call. Germline V gives CDR1 SQVTM, CDR2 ANQGSEA. V lost 4 bases and J lost 8, with 12 bases in between. The CDR3 sequence is 12 residues long. The CDR3 nucleotides are TGCAGCGTTGTATCTTACCAGGATGAGCAGTTCTTC. Its translation: CSVVSYQDEQFF.

V usage is TRBV6-1 and J usage is TRBJ1-1; D is perhaps TRBD1 (5 bases). The CDR3 has 16 residues. Deletions cut 4 bases from V and 1 base from J, with 16 bases between. Germline V gene sequence: CDR1 MNHNS, CDR2 SASEGT. CDR3 sequence reads: CASSVPTQGTNTEAFF. In nucleotides, the CDR3 is TGTGCCAGCAGTGTACCGACCCAGGGAACGAACACTGAAGCTTTCTTT.

This clone was recorded a few times. The chain uses TRBV5-4 and TRBJ1-2; 7 positions match TRBD1. The CDR3 length is 14 residues. Germline CDR1 and CDR2: SGHNT and YYREEE (reference sequence). The junction had 8 bases not matched to a gene; V was cut back by 4 bases and J by 5 bases. The CDR3 DNA reads as TGTGCCAGCAGCCACAGGGGCCAGGAGTATGGCTACACCTTC. This sequence encodes CASSHRGQEYGYTF.

The chain is built from TRBV20-1 and TRBJ2-7; TRBD1 agrees at 10 bases. The CDR3 runs 15 residues. Germline V gives CDR1 DFQATT, CDR2 SNEGSKA (reference sequence). Trimming cost V 3 bases and J 4 bases; bases outside gene matches: 9. CDR3 sequence reads: CSASDPRTGGYEQYF. Written as DNA, the CDR3 is TGCAGTGCTAGTGACCCCCGGACAGGGGGGTACGAGCAGTACTTC.

This chain uses TRBV6-5 with TRBJ1-1; the D gene is possibly TRBD1 (6 bases). Trimming took 7 bases from V and 0 from J, leaving 12 bases between them. The V gene's germline CDR1 is MNHEY and CDR2 SVGAGI. This CDR3 is built from 14 residues. The CDR3 bases are TGTGCCAGCAAGGTACAGGGTCTGAACACTGAAGCTTTCTTT. Translation: CASKVQGLNTEAFF.

The V call is TRBV10-2, the J call TRBJ1-2; 7 bases match TRBD1. Germline loops: CDR1 WSHSY, CDR2 SAAADI. CDR3 length: 14 residues. Losses at the gene ends were 3 bases for V and 4 bases for J; bases not matched to a gene: 5. The CDR3 DNA follows: TGCGCCAGCAGTGATACAGGGGAAGGCTATGGCTACACCTTC. Translation gives CASSDTGEGYGYTF.

The chain joins TRBV5-1 to TRBJ2-1; D is unclear. The V end was cut by 0 bases, the J end by 5 bases, with 9 bases between. The CDR3 has 14 amino acids. CDR1 and CDR2 from the germline V gene are SGHRS and YFSETQ. The CDR3 DNA is TGCGCCAGCAGCTTGGAGCTCTCTGACAATGAGCAGTTCTTC. Amino acid sequence: CASSLELSDNEQFF.

The chain links TRBV6-5 to TRBJ1-6; 9 nucleotides align to TRBD1. The V gene's germline CDR1 is MNHEY and CDR2 SVGAGI. After removal of 4 bases from V and 7 bases from J, the junction contained 5 bases not matched to a gene. The CDR3 is 15 amino acids. This CDR3 reads CASSWRDRVNSPLHF. CDR3 bases: TGTGCCAGCAGTTGGCGGGACAGGGTAAATTCACCCCTCCACTTT.

V gene TRBV18 combines with J gene TRBJ1-1; 11 nucleotides line up with TRBD1. This CDR3 spans 15 amino acids. Trimming at V came to 2 bases and at J to 3 bases, leaving 2 bases not matched to a gene. Germline V CDR1 and CDR2: KGHSH, LQKENI. The CDR3, as DNA: TGTGCCAGCTCACCATTGGGACAGGGGGACACTGAAGCTTTCTTT. Protein product: CASSPLGQGDTEAFF.

The genes are TRBV7-9 and TRBJ1-6, with 7 bases fitting TRBD1. The V and J ends lost 2 bases and 9 bases, in that order; junction bases with no gene match: 7. Per the germline V gene, CDR1 is SEHNR and CDR2 is FQNEAQ (reference sequence). The CDR3 extends over 15 amino acids. CDR3: CASSLSGGSSSPLHF. The CDR3 nucleotides read TGTGCCAGCAGCTTATCAGGGGGTTCAAGTTCACCCCTCCACTTT.

The rearrangement joins TRBV5-1 to TRBJ2-5; 7 bases line up with TRBD1. The closer fit of TRBJ2-7 to the DNA end suggests the J call may be wrong. This CDR3 contains 13 residues. Germline V lookup: CDR1 SGHRS, CDR2 YFSETQ. CDR3 amino acids: CASSQTGIYEQYF. The CDR3 DNA reads TGCGCCAGCAGCCAGACAGGGATATACGAGCAGTACTTC.

This chain connects TRBV2 to TRBJ2-2; 10 positions agree with TRBD2. CDR1 and CDR2 from the germline V gene are SNHLY and FYNNEI. V was clipped by 6 bases and J by 6 bases; unmatched bases: 7. The CDR3 extends over 15 amino acids. CDR3 protein: CASSETSGAPGELFF. DNA for the CDR3: TGTGCCAGCAGCGAAACTAGCGGGGCCCCCGGGGAGCTGTTTTTT.

The chain links TRBV5-1 to TRBJ1-2; D remains unclear. CDR1 and CDR2 (germline): SGHRS, YFSETQ. This CDR3 comprises 13 residues. Deletions cut 2 bases from V and 4 bases from J, with 9 bases between. CDR3 DNA: TGCGCCAGCAGCTTCGGCAGGCTCTATGGCTACACCTTC. This codes for CASSFGRLYGYTF. The full variable domain, its missing parts supplied by reference TRBV5-1 and TRBJ1-2, is KAGVTQTPRYLIKTRGQQVTLSCSPISGHRSVSWYQQTPGQGLQFLFEYFSETQRNKGNFPGRFSGRQFSNSRSEMNVSTLELGDSALYLCASSFGRLYGYTFGSGTRLTVV.

The chain carries TRBV5-1 and TRBJ2-1; 8 nucleotides align to TRBD2. In germline, CDR1 is SGHRS, CDR2 YFSETQ. V lost 1 base, J lost 7 bases, and 4 bases stayed unmatched. There are 14 residues in the CDR3. The DNA of the CDR3 is TGCGCCAGCAGCTTGCGGGGGGGCCTTAATGAGCAGTTCTTC. This encodes CASSLRGGLNEQFF.

This sequence joins TRBV2 and TRBJ1-1; D ambiguous. V lost 9 bases to trimming and J lost 1 base, with 12 bases between them. The CDR3 has 13 amino acids. Germline CDR1 is SNHLY and CDR2 is FYNNEI. The CDR3 DNA reads TGTGCCAGTCGCACTCTTAAGAACACTGAAGCTTTCTTT. Amino acid sequence: CASRTLKNTEAFF.

J is TRBJ2-3 and V is TRBV6-5; D is possibly TRBD2 (5 bases). The germline CDR1 and CDR2 sequences are MNHEY and SVGAGI. The length of the CDR3 is 15 residues. V gave up 4 bases and J gave up 2 bases, with 13 bases separating them. CDR3 sequence: CASSFRGFNTDTQYF. The CDR3 bases are TGTGCCAGCAGTTTCCGGGGTTTTAACACAGATACGCAGTATTTT.